A single TCR beta chain is shown here with its context. The protocol was immunoSEQ multiplex PCR, while the TCRdb copy is restricted to in-frame clones and leaves out a portion. The table lists more than 1.2 million clones, 98% to 99% of them singletons. The data were taken from a study of shared clonotypes between healthy human individuals. Overall study: Researchers assigned three CD4 naive, three CD4 memory, two CD8 naive and one CD8 memory plate to each donor.

The CDR3 length is 14 residues. The V end was cut by 2 bases, the J end by 4 bases, with 12 bases between. CDR1 and CDR2 (germline): SGHRS, YFSETQ. The specimen sequenced was naive CD4+ T cells sorted from blood. Regarding subset: CD45RA+ positively selected. The gene calls are TRBV5-1 and TRBJ1-1; the D is unclear. This clonotype was obtained from a man aged 25-45 years in good health. CDR3 loop: CASSLRAVGTEAFF. The CDR3 coding sequence is TGCGCCAGCAGCTTAAGAGCTGTGGGCACTGAAGCTTTCTTT. Using reference TRBV5-1 and TRBJ1-1 for the parts outside the CDR3, the full variable domain is KAGVTQTPRYLIKTRGQQVTLSCSPISGHRSVSWYQQTPGQGLQFLFEYFSETQRNKGNFPGRFSGRQFSNSRSEMNVSTLELGDSALYLCASSLRAVGTEAFFGQGTRLTVV.